This TCR beta chain was found in a study of response to subunit inactivated influenza vaccine (dated by TCRdb to between 2018 and 2020). At the level of the whole study: The study used deep quantitative T cell receptor repertoire profiling to track responses to a trivalent subunit inactivated influenza vaccine.

Preparation of the library involved RT-PCR. This sample was sequenced with an Illumina HiSeq 2500. TCRdb cleaned the public reads at Q25 with fastp, built clones with MiXCR and kept in-frame beta chains. Each CDR3 protein gets just one entry, which takes the most common genes and DNA from the rows behind it. The sample contains about 650,000 distinct CDR3 sequences, approximately 15% of them found a single time. The ten largest clonotypes hold less than 8.5% of the sample. Counted from cysteine to phenylalanine, this CDR3 has 14 amino acids. Only the CDR3 DNA is retained, 42 bases long and in frame from the first base. V is pruned by 3 bases and J by 2 bases, leaving 3 bases of the junction without a gene match. The germline V gene (reference sequence) specifies LGHDT as CDR1 and YNNKEL as CDR2. Points on this clonotype: What this receptor recognizes is not known. No quality values exist for individual bases; no much larger clone is one base distant.

Overall results and qualifications from the work: The authors suggested that each seasonal influenza vaccination may recruit only a limited number of new T cells.

This TCR derives from a man over 45 who received an inactivated influenza vaccine. Donor details come from another sample of the same person, matched by shared clones. The specimen comprised PBMCs from blood, sampled approximately 15 days before vaccination. Rearrangement joined TRBV3-1 to TRBJ1-2; TRBD1 matches 7 bases in the middle. The CDR3 region reads CASSHQQGNYGYTF. The nucleotides are TGTGCCAGCAGCCACCAACAGGGGAACTATGGCTACACCTTC.